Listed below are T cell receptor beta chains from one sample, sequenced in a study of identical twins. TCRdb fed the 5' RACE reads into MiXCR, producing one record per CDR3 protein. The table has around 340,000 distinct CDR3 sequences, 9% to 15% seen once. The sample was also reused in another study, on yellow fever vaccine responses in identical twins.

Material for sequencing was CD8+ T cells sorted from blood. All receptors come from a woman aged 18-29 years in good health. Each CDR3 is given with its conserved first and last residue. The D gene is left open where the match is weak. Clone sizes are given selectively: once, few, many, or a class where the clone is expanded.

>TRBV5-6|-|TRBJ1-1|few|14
TGTGCCAGCAGCTTTAGGACGGTGGCAGCAGAAGCTTTCTTT
CASSFRTVAAEAFF
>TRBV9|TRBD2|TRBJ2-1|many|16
TGTGCCAGCAGTGCGGGACTAGCCGGCTCCTACAATGAGCAGTTCTTC
CASSAGLAGSYNEQFF
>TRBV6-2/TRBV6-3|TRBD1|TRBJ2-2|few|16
TGTGCCAGCAGTTACCGGGACAGGGGTCTCTCCGGGGAGCTGTTTTTT
CASSYRDRGLSGELFF
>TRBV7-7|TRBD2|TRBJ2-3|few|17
TGTGCCAGCAGCTTAGGAAATAGCGGGCCGGGGCGCGATACGCAGTATTTT
CASSLGNSGPGRDTQYF
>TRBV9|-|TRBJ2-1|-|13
TGTGCCAGCAGCGCCCCCCTCTACAATGAGCAGTTCTTC
CASSAPLYNEQFF
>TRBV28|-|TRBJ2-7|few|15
TGTGCCAGCAGTCCCTACGAGGGGGGATCGAACGAGCAGTACTTC
CASSPYEGGSNEQYF
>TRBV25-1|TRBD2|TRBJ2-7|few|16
TGTGCCAGCAGTGAACAAGTGAGCGGGAGTCCCTACGAGCAGTACTTC
CASSEQVSGSPYEQYF
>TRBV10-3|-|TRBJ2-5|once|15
TGTGCCATCAGTGGGGTAGCATCCCCACAAGAGACCCAGTACTTC
CAISGVASPQETQYF
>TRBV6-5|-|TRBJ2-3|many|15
TGTGCCAGCAGTTACTCGAAGGGAGACACAGATACGCAGTATTTT
CASSYSKGDTDTQYF
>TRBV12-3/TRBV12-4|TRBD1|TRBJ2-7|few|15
TGTGCCAGCAGTTGGACTGGGACAGGCCCCTACGAGCAGTACTTC
CASSWTGTGPYEQYF
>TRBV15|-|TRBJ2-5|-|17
TGTGCCACCAGCAGCTTTACGGAAGGGGGATACCAAGAGACCCAGTACTTC
CATSSFTEGGYQETQYF
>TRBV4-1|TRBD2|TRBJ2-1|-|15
TGCGCCAGCAGCCAAGATGGTCTAGCGGGCCTTGAGCAGTTCTTC
CASSQDGLAGLEQFF
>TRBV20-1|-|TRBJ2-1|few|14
TGCAGTGCTAGAGATCGAGTCTCCTACAATGAGCAGTTCTTC
CSARDRVSYNEQFF
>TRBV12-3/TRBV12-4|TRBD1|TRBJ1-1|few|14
TGTGCCAGCACCAAGACAGGGGAGGGCACTGAAGCTTTCTTT
CASTKTGEGTEAFF
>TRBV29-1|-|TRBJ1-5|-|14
TGCAGCGTTGTGGACGGGGGAGAGGGAGGACCCCAGCATTTT
CSVVDGGEGGPQHF
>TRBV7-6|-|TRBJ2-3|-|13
TGTGCCAGCAGCTTAGCGAAGCGGGATACGCAGTATTTT
CASSLAKRDTQYF
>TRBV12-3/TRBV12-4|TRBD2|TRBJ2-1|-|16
TGTGCCAGCAATCCTATAGGACTAGGGGACTACAATGAGCAGTTCTTC
CASNPIGLGDYNEQFF
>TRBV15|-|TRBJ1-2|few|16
TGTGCCACCAGCAGAGATCAAGGACAGCTAAACTATGGCTACACCTTC
CATSRDQGQLNYGYTF
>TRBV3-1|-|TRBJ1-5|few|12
TGTGCCAGCAGCCAAGACGGTGAGCCCCAGCATTTT
CASSQDGEPQHF
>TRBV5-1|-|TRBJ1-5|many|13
TGCGCCAGCAGCTTGGACGAATTTCAGCCCCAGCATTTT
CASSLDEFQPQHF
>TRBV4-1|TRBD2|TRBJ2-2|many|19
TGCGCCAGCAGCCATGCCCCATCTAGCGGGGTTGGCTGGACCGGGGAGCTGTTTTTT
CASSHAPSSGVGWTGELFF